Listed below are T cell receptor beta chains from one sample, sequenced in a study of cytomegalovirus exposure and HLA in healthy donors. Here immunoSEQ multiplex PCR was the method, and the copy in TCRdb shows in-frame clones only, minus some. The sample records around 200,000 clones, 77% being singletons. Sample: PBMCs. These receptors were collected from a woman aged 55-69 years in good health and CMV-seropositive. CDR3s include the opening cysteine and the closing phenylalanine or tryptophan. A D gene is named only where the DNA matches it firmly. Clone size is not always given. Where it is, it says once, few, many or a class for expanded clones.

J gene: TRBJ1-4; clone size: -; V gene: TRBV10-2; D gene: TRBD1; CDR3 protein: CASRPGQGFEKLFF; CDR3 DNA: TGCGCCAGCAGACCGGGACAGGGGTTTGAAAAACTGTTTTTT
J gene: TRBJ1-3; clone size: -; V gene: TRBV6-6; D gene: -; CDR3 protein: CASSYFQGSSGNTIYF; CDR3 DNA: TGTGCCAGCAGTTACTTCCAGGGCTCCTCTGGAAACACCATATATTTT
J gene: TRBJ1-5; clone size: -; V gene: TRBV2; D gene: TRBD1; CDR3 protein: CASSESGTGVQPQHF; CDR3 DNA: TGTGCCAGCAGTGAGTCCGGGACAGGGGTTCAGCCCCAGCATTTT
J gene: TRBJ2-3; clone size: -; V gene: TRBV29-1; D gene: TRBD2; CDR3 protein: CSVETSGSTDTQYF; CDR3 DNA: TGCAGCGTTGAGACTAGCGGGAGCACAGATACGCAGTATTTT
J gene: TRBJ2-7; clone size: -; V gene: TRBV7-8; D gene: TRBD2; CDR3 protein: CASSLYRDQRGGIITYEQYF; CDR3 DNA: TGTGCCAGCAGCTTATACCGCGACCAGCGGGGGGGGATAATTACCTACGAGCAGTACTTC
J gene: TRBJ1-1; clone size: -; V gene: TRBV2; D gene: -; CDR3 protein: CASRVQGISAEAFF; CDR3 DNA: TGTGCCAGCAGAGTACAGGGAATTTCGGCTGAAGCTTTCTTT
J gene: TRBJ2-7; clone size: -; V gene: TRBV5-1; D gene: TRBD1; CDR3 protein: CASSRQGQGLYEQYF; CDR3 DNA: TGCGCCAGCAGCCGGCAGGGACAGGGGCTCTACGAGCAGTACTTC
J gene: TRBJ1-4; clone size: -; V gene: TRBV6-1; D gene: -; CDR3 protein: CASSEADRSQF; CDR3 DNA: TGTGCCAGCAGTGAGGCCGACAGGAGCCAGTTT
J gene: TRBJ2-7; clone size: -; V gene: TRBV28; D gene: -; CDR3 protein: CASSTNRDTSYEQYF; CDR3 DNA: TGTGCCAGCAGTACCAACAGGGATACCTCCTACGAGCAGTACTTC
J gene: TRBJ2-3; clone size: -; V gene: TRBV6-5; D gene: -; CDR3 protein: CASSQHRYTDTQYF; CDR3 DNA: TGTGCCAGCAGTCAACACAGGTACACAGATACGCAGTATTTT
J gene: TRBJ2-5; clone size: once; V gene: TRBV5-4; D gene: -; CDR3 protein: CASSLGAETQYF; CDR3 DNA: TGTGCCAGCAGCTTGGGAGCGGAGACCCAGTACTTC
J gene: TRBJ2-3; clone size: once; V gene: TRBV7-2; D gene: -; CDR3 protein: CASARDTTTTDTQYF; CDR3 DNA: TGTGCCAGCGCGAGGGACACGACCACCACAGATACGCAGTATTTT
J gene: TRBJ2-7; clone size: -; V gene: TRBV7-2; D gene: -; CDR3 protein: CASSSGVAYEQYF; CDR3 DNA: TGTGCCAGCAGCTCCGGGGTAGCCTACGAGCAGTACTTC
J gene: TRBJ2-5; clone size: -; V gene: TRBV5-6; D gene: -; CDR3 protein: CASSLQRQWQETQYF; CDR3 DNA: TGTGCCAGCAGCTTGCAGAGGCAGTGGCAAGAGACCCAGTACTTC
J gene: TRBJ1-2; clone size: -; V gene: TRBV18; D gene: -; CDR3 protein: CASSPRGVHGYTF; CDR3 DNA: TGTGCCAGCTCCCCTAGAGGCGTGCATGGCTACACCTTC
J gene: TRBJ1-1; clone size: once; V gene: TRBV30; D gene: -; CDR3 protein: CAWSDRSNTEAFF; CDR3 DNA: TGTGCCTGGAGTGACAGGAGTAACACTGAAGCTTTCTTT
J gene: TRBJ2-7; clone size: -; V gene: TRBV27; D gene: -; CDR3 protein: CASSSYRGTDEQYF; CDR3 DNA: TGTGCCAGCAGTTCATATCGCGGTACCGACGAGCAGTACTTC
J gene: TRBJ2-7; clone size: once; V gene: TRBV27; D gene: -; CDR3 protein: CASSSFYEQYF; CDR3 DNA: TGTGCCAGCAGTTCCTTCTACGAGCAGTACTTC
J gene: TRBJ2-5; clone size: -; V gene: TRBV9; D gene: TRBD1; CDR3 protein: CASSVGDRAVETQYF; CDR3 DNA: TGTGCCAGCAGCGTAGGGGACAGGGCGGTAGAGACCCAGTACTTC
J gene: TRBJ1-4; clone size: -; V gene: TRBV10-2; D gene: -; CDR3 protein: CASCKGRNEKLFF; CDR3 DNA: TGCGCCAGCTGTAAGGGGAGGAATGAAAAACTGTTTTTT
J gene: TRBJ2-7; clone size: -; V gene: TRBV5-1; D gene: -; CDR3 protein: CASSLGQEAYEQYF; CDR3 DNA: TGCGCCAGCAGCTTGGGACAAGAAGCCTACGAGCAGTACTTC
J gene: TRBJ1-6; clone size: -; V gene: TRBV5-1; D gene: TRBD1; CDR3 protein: CASSLSGTDNSPLHF; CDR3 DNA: TGCGCCAGCAGCCTGTCCGGGACAGATAATTCACCCCTCCACTTT
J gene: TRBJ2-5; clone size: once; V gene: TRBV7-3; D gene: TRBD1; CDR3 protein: CASSSGTARETQYF; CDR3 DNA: TGTGCCAGCAGCTCCGGGACAGCCAGGGAGACCCAGTACTTC
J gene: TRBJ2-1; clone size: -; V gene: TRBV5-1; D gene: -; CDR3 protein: CASNVGSSSYNEQFF; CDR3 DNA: TGCGCCAGCAACGTCGGGAGTAGCTCCTACAATGAGCAGTTCTTC
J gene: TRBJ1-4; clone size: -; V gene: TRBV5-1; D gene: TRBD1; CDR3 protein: CASSFQGATNEELFF; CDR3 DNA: TGCGCCAGCAGCTTCCAGGGGGCTACTAATGAAGAACTGTTTTTT
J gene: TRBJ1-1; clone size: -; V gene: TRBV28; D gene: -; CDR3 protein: CASSLGGNTEAFF; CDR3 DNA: TGTGCCAGCAGTTTGGGGGGAAACACTGAAGCTTTCTTT